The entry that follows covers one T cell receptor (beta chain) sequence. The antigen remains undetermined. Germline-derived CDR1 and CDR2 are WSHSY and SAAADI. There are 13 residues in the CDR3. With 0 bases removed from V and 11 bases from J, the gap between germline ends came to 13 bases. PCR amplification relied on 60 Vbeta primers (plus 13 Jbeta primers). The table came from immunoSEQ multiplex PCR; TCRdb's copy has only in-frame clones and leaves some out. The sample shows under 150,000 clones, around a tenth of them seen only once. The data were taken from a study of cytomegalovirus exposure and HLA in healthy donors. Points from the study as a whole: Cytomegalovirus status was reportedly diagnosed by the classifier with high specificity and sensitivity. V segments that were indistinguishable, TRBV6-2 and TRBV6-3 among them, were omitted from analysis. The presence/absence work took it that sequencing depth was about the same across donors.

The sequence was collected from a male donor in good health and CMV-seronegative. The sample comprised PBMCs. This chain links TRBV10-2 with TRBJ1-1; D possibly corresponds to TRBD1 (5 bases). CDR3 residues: CASSESAPRGAFF. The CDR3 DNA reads TGCGCCAGCAGTGAGTCAGCGCCCCGGGGGGCTTTCTTT.